This TCR beta chain appears in the sequencing data of a study of CD8 T cells in Susac syndrome. The RNA input was 0.5 to 1 ug, and it was reverse transcribed with random hexamers. Via MiXCR, TCRdb re-called the immunoSEQ multiplex PCR reads, giving one row per CDR3 protein. This table has hundreds of thousands of distinct CDR3 sequences, roughly 85% appearing once. This CDR3 is built from 13 residues. Germline V gives CDR1 LNHDA, CDR2 SQIVND (reference sequence). The ends were cut back, 7 bases at V and 7 bases at J, with 14 bases in the middle. The rearrangement uses TRBV19 and TRBJ2-1; no firm D call. The sequence derives from a human donor with multiple sclerosis. The sequencing input was CD8+ T cells from PBMCs. The CDR3: CASNTGPWNEQFF. The CDR3 nucleotides are TGTGCCAGTAACACCGGGCCATGGAATGAGCAGTTCTTC.